Listed below are T cell receptor beta chains from one sample, sequenced in a study of T cell repertoires in cytomegalovirus infection. TCRdb recomputed calls from the reads with MiXCR, one row per CDR3 protein. This table has 350,000 to 500,000 distinct CDR3 sequences, 31% appearing once. Sequenced: PBMCs. All receptors come from a human donor in good health (CMV status not recorded). Some clones in this sample may be carry-over from other donors' samples. Both conserved end residues are part of each CDR3. D genes are given only for firm matches. Clone size appears in some rows only: once, few, many, or a class for an expanded clone.

clone_size: many
j_call: TRBJ1-1
d_call: TRBD1
v_call: TRBV7-2
cdr3_length: 14
cdr3_nt: TGTGCCAGCAGCATACCCGGGACAGGGGGCTTGACTTTCTTT
cdr3_aa: CASSIPGTGGLTFF

clone_size: many
j_call: TRBJ2-7
d_call: TRBD1
v_call: TRBV11-2
cdr3_length: 15
cdr3_nt: TGTGCCAGCAGCCCCCTAAGGGGGCCCTCCTACGAGCAGTACTTC
cdr3_aa: CASSPLRGPSYEQYF

clone_size: few
j_call: TRBJ1-2
d_call: .
v_call: TRBV5-4
cdr3_length: 14
cdr3_nt: TGTGCCAGCAGCTGGTGGGGGGCTGACTATGGCTACACCTTC
cdr3_aa: CASSWWGADYGYTF

clone_size: few
j_call: TRBJ1-2
d_call: TRBD1
v_call: TRBV15
cdr3_length: 15
cdr3_nt: TGTGCCACCAGCAGAAGGACAGGGGGCTTTCTTGGCTACACCTTC
cdr3_aa: CATSRRTGGFLGYTF

clone_size: few
j_call: TRBJ1-1
d_call: .
v_call: TRBV6-2/TRBV6-3
cdr3_length: 13
cdr3_nt: TGTGCCAGCAGTGGACAGTCATCCACTGAAGCTTTCTTT
cdr3_aa: CASSGQSSTEAFF

clone_size: .
j_call: TRBJ1-2
d_call: TRBD1
v_call: TRBV5-4
cdr3_length: 16
cdr3_nt: TGTGCCATCAGCTCCCGGACAGGGGAAATAAGGGATGGCTACACCTTC
cdr3_aa: CAISSRTGEIRDGYTF

clone_size: .
j_call: TRBJ1-1
d_call: TRBD1
v_call: TRBV18
cdr3_length: 14
cdr3_nt: TGTGCCAGCTCAAGCGACAGGGGTGACACTGAAGCTTTCTTT
cdr3_aa: CASSSDRGDTEAFF

clone_size: .
j_call: TRBJ2-7
d_call: TRBD1
v_call: TRBV28
cdr3_length: 15
cdr3_nt: TGTGCCAGCAGTTCCTACGACAGGGGCGAGAACGAGCAGTACTTC
cdr3_aa: CASSSYDRGENEQYF

clone_size: .
j_call: TRBJ1-3
d_call: TRBD1
v_call: TRBV11-2
cdr3_length: 15
cdr3_nt: TGTGCCAGCAGCGTAGACAGGGGAAGAGGAAACACCATATATTTT
cdr3_aa: CASSVDRGRGNTIYF

clone_size: .
j_call: TRBJ2-7
d_call: TRBD2
v_call: TRBV6-1
cdr3_length: 17
cdr3_nt: TGTGCCAGAAGTGTAACATTGACTAGCCCTACCTCCTACGATCAGTCCTTC
cdr3_aa: CARSVTLTSPTSYDQSF

clone_size: few
j_call: TRBJ2-1
d_call: .
v_call: TRBV24-1
cdr3_length: 13
cdr3_nt: TGTGCCACCGAGGACAGCCCCGGGAATGAGCAGTTCTTC
cdr3_aa: CATEDSPGNEQFF

clone_size: few
j_call: TRBJ2-7
d_call: TRBD1
v_call: TRBV6-2/TRBV6-3
cdr3_length: 18
cdr3_nt: TGTGCCAGCAGTTACCAGACAGGGACGACTTTAAATCACTACGAGCAGTACTTC
cdr3_aa: CASSYQTGTTLNHYEQYF

clone_size: many
j_call: TRBJ2-1
d_call: TRBD2
v_call: TRBV6-4
cdr3_length: 19
cdr3_nt: TGTGCCAGCAGTGATGAGGGACTAGCGGGGGGGCCGCCGGGTAATGAGCAGTTCTTC
cdr3_aa: CASSDEGLAGGPPGNEQFF

clone_size: .
j_call: TRBJ1-1
d_call: .
v_call: TRBV9
cdr3_length: 15
cdr3_nt: TGTGCCAGCAGCGTATCACCCGGGGCCCACACTGAAGCTTTCTTT
cdr3_aa: CASSVSPGAHTEAFF

clone_size: few
j_call: TRBJ2-3
d_call: .
v_call: TRBV6-6
cdr3_length: 17
cdr3_nt: TGTGCCAGCAGTTACGGAGTCACAGCGCGGCCAACAGATACGCAGTATTTT
cdr3_aa: CASSYGVTARPTDTQYF

clone_size: few
j_call: TRBJ1-6
d_call: .
v_call: TRBV9
cdr3_length: 12
cdr3_nt: TGTGCCAGCAGCCCTAGAAATTCACCCCTCCACTTT
cdr3_aa: CASSPRNSPLHF

clone_size: many
j_call: TRBJ2-2
d_call: .
v_call: TRBV28
cdr3_length: 14
cdr3_nt: TGTGCCAGCAGTTCGGTAGCGAACACCGGGGAGCTGTTTTTT
cdr3_aa: CASSSVANTGELFF

clone_size: few
j_call: TRBJ1-2
d_call: TRBD1
v_call: TRBV6-5
cdr3_length: 15
cdr3_nt: TGTGCCAGCGGGACAGGGAGCGCCAGAAACTATGGCTACACCTTC
cdr3_aa: CASGTGSARNYGYTF

clone_size: once
j_call: TRBJ2-7
d_call: TRBD1
v_call: TRBV4-3
cdr3_length: 15
cdr3_nt: TGCGCCAGCAGCCTCTTTTCCGGGACAGGCTACGAGCAGTACTTC
cdr3_aa: CASSLFSGTGYEQYF

clone_size: many
j_call: TRBJ2-2
d_call: TRBD2
v_call: TRBV7-2
cdr3_length: 15
cdr3_nt: TGTGCCAGCAGCTCTAACCGGGGGGGGTCCGGGGAGCTGTTTTTT
cdr3_aa: CASSSNRGGSGELFF

clone_size: .
j_call: TRBJ1-1
d_call: .
v_call: TRBV5-4
cdr3_length: 14
cdr3_nt: TGTGCCAGCAGGCCTACGGGGGTTGGCACTGAAGCTTTCTTT
cdr3_aa: CASRPTGVGTEAFF

clone_size: many
j_call: TRBJ1-5
d_call: .
v_call: TRBV19
cdr3_length: 14
cdr3_nt: TGTGCCAGTAGTCTGAACACAGGGAATCAGCCCCAGCATTTT
cdr3_aa: CASSLNTGNQPQHF

clone_size: few
j_call: TRBJ2-1
d_call: .
v_call: TRBV7-6
cdr3_length: 15
cdr3_nt: TGTGCCAGCAGCTTAGGCGGGGGCGAGTACAATGAGCAGTTCTTC
cdr3_aa: CASSLGGGEYNEQFF

clone_size: .
j_call: TRBJ2-7
d_call: TRBD1
v_call: TRBV10-2
cdr3_length: 12
cdr3_nt: TGCGCCAGCAGCTACAGGGGCCACGAGCAGTACTTC
cdr3_aa: CASSYRGHEQYF

clone_size: many
j_call: TRBJ2-1
d_call: .
v_call: TRBV4-1
cdr3_length: 14
cdr3_nt: TGCGCCAGCAGCGGGCTGTTGAGGGGTACTGAGCAGTTCTTC
cdr3_aa: CASSGLLRGTEQFF

clone_size: many
j_call: TRBJ2-7
d_call: TRBD2
v_call: TRBV12-3/TRBV12-4
cdr3_length: 15
cdr3_nt: TGTGCCAGCAGTTCTTGGACTAGCGGGGACTACGAGCAGTACTTC
cdr3_aa: CASSSWTSGDYEQYF

clone_size: many
j_call: TRBJ1-2
d_call: .
v_call: TRBV6-1
cdr3_length: 14
cdr3_nt: TGTGCCAGCAGCCCCTACCCCAGCCCCTATGGCTACACCTTC
cdr3_aa: CASSPYPSPYGYTF

clone_size: few
j_call: TRBJ2-2
d_call: .
v_call: TRBV18
cdr3_length: 15
cdr3_nt: TGTGCCAGCTCACCAGGTCGAGTGAACACCGGGGAGCTGTTTTTT
cdr3_aa: CASSPGRVNTGELFF

clone_size: once
j_call: TRBJ1-1
d_call: .
v_call: TRBV6-2/TRBV6-3
cdr3_length: 15
cdr3_nt: TGTGCCAGCAGTTACAGGGAAGGTTTGGACACTGAAGCTTTCTTT
cdr3_aa: CASSYREGLDTEAFF

clone_size: many
j_call: TRBJ2-1
d_call: TRBD2
v_call: TRBV10-3
cdr3_length: 16
cdr3_nt: TGTGCCACTTCCGGGACTAGCGTGTCCCTCCACAATGAGCAGTTCTTC
cdr3_aa: CATSGTSVSLHNEQFF

clone_size: .
j_call: TRBJ2-2
d_call: .
v_call: TRBV5-6
cdr3_length: 16
cdr3_nt: TGTGCCAGCAGCGTCCAGGGATATGGGTACACCGGGGAGCTGTTTTTT
cdr3_aa: CASSVQGYGYTGELFF

clone_size: .
j_call: TRBJ2-2
d_call: .
v_call: TRBV18
cdr3_length: 15
cdr3_nt: TGTGCCAGCTCACCTACGGGGACCAACACCGGGGAGCTGTTTTTT
cdr3_aa: CASSPTGTNTGELFF

clone_size: .
j_call: TRBJ2-2
d_call: TRBD2
v_call: TRBV20-1
cdr3_length: 17
cdr3_nt: TGCAGTGCTAGACCAGTATCCGGGACTAGAGTAATCGGGGAGCTGTTTTTT
cdr3_aa: CSARPVSGTRVIGELFF

clone_size: .
j_call: TRBJ2-1
d_call: TRBD2
v_call: TRBV6-2/TRBV6-3
cdr3_length: 14
cdr3_nt: TGTGCCAGCAGTTACGGAGGACTAGGAAATGAGCAGTTCTTC
cdr3_aa: CASSYGGLGNEQFF

clone_size: .
j_call: TRBJ2-7
d_call: .
v_call: TRBV14
cdr3_length: 13
cdr3_nt: TGTGCCAGCAGCCACGACCAGGTCGGGGAGCAGTACTTC
cdr3_aa: CASSHDQVGEQYF

clone_size: many
j_call: TRBJ1-2
d_call: TRBD1
v_call: TRBV7-6
cdr3_length: 15
cdr3_nt: TGTGCCAGCAGCCGTGGACAGGGGTGGGGTTATGGCTACACCTTC
cdr3_aa: CASSRGQGWGYGYTF

clone_size: many
j_call: TRBJ1-2
d_call: TRBD1
v_call: TRBV7-2
cdr3_length: 15
cdr3_nt: TGTGCCAGCAGCTACTACAGGGGACCCGACTATGGCTACACCTTC
cdr3_aa: CASSYYRGPDYGYTF

clone_size: .
j_call: TRBJ2-1
d_call: TRBD2
v_call: TRBV12-3/TRBV12-4
cdr3_length: 16
cdr3_nt: TGTGCCAGCAGTTTTGGCACTAGCGGGGGGAGAGGTGAGCAGTTCTTC
cdr3_aa: CASSFGTSGGRGEQFF

clone_size: .
j_call: TRBJ1-5
d_call: .
v_call: TRBV12-3/TRBV12-4
cdr3_length: 13
cdr3_nt: TGTGCCAGCAGTGGATCGGACAATCAGCCCCAGCATTTT
cdr3_aa: CASSGSDNQPQHF

clone_size: .
j_call: TRBJ2-7
d_call: TRBD1
v_call: TRBV4-1
cdr3_length: 18
cdr3_nt: TGCGCCAGCAGCCAATCCCTCTTGGGACAGGACATCTCCTACGAGCAGTACTTC
cdr3_aa: CASSQSLLGQDISYEQYF

clone_size: few
j_call: TRBJ1-5
d_call: .
v_call: TRBV6-2/TRBV6-3
cdr3_length: 21
cdr3_nt: TGTGCCAGCAGTAGTGGTTCTGAGTTCGTCGGGACGGAGATCGGCAATCAGCCCCAGCATTTT
cdr3_aa: CASSSGSEFVGTEIGNQPQHF

clone_size: .
j_call: TRBJ1-1
d_call: .
v_call: TRBV18
cdr3_length: 16
cdr3_nt: TGTGCCAGCTCACCCTTGTCCCAGGGGAGGAACACTGAAGCTTTATTT
cdr3_aa: CASSPLSQGRNTEALF

clone_size: once
j_call: TRBJ2-3
d_call: .
v_call: TRBV7-6
cdr3_length: 16
cdr3_nt: TGTGCCAGCAGCTCCGGGACTGCCCGTAGCACAGATACGCGGTATTTT
cdr3_aa: CASSSGTARSTDTRYF

clone_size: many
j_call: TRBJ2-5
d_call: .
v_call: TRBV6-1
cdr3_length: 11
cdr3_nt: TGTGCCAGCAGTGAAGTTGAGACCCAGTACTTC
cdr3_aa: CASSEVETQYF

clone_size: .
j_call: TRBJ1-5
d_call: .
v_call: TRBV6-6
cdr3_length: 14
cdr3_nt: TGTGCCAGCAGGGAAAGGGCAGGCAATCAGCCCCAGAATTTT
cdr3_aa: CASRERAGNQPQNF

clone_size: few
j_call: TRBJ2-1
d_call: .
v_call: TRBV7-3
cdr3_length: 15
cdr3_nt: TGTGCCAGCAGCCCGGAGTTGGACAGCGTCGGTGAGCAGTTCTTC
cdr3_aa: CASSPELDSVGEQFF

clone_size: .
j_call: TRBJ2-5
d_call: .
v_call: TRBV6-6
cdr3_length: 11
cdr3_nt: TGTGCCAGCAGAGATATCGGGGACCAGTACTTC
cdr3_aa: CASRDIGDQYF

clone_size: few
j_call: TRBJ2-1
d_call: TRBD1
v_call: TRBV4-1
cdr3_length: 15
cdr3_nt: TGCGCCAGCAGCCGAGAGGACAGGGGCAACAATGAGCAGTTCTTC
cdr3_aa: CASSREDRGNNEQFF

clone_size: few
j_call: TRBJ2-7
d_call: TRBD1
v_call: TRBV27
cdr3_length: 14
cdr3_nt: TGTGCCAGCAGTTTCTCCTGGACAGGGGACGAGCAGTACTTC
cdr3_aa: CASSFSWTGDEQYF

clone_size: few
j_call: TRBJ2-3
d_call: TRBD1
v_call: TRBV28
cdr3_length: 15
cdr3_nt: TGTGCCAGCAGTACGGACAGGGTAGTAACAGATACGCAGTATTTT
cdr3_aa: CASSTDRVVTDTQYF

clone_size: .
j_call: TRBJ2-5
d_call: .
v_call: TRBV29-1
cdr3_length: 13
cdr3_nt: TGCAGCGTGGAGAGTTCCGCCCAAGAGACCCAGTACTTC
cdr3_aa: CSVESSAQETQYF

clone_size: many
j_call: TRBJ2-1
d_call: .
v_call: TRBV28
cdr3_length: 13
cdr3_nt: TGTGCCAGCAGAACTGACTCCTACAATGAGCAGTTCTTC
cdr3_aa: CASRTDSYNEQFF

clone_size: .
j_call: TRBJ1-4
d_call: .
v_call: TRBV4-1
cdr3_length: 15
cdr3_nt: TGCGCCAGCAGCCAAGATTACGGGGATCCTGAAAAACTGTTTTTT
cdr3_aa: CASSQDYGDPEKLFF

clone_size: .
j_call: TRBJ2-3
d_call: .
v_call: TRBV19
cdr3_length: 14
cdr3_nt: TGTGCCAGTAGTATAGGGGGCTCTACAGATACGCAGTATTTT
cdr3_aa: CASSIGGSTDTQYF

clone_size: few
j_call: TRBJ2-7
d_call: .
v_call: TRBV4-1
cdr3_length: 14
cdr3_nt: TGCGCCAGCAGACACCGGGTTGGATCCTACGAGCAGTACTTC
cdr3_aa: CASRHRVGSYEQYF

clone_size: many
j_call: TRBJ2-3
d_call: TRBD2
v_call: TRBV7-2
cdr3_length: 16
cdr3_nt: TGTGCCAGCAGCTTAGTACTAGCGGGGGGCCAAGATACGCAGTATTTT
cdr3_aa: CASSLVLAGGQDTQYF

clone_size: many
j_call: TRBJ1-1
d_call: TRBD1
v_call: TRBV7-2
cdr3_length: 14
cdr3_nt: TGTGCCAGCAGTCCCGACAGGGTGGAGACTGAAGCTTTCTTT
cdr3_aa: CASSPDRVETEAFF

clone_size: few
j_call: TRBJ2-1
d_call: TRBD2
v_call: TRBV12-3/TRBV12-4
cdr3_length: 17
cdr3_nt: TGTGCCAGCAGTTCCGGGACTAGCGGGGGGTTTGGCAATGAGCAGTTCTTC
cdr3_aa: CASSSGTSGGFGNEQFF

clone_size: .
j_call: TRBJ2-7
d_call: .
v_call: TRBV6-2/TRBV6-3
cdr3_length: 15
cdr3_nt: TGTGCCAGCAGTTACGGACATCGAACCATATACGAGCAGTACTTC
cdr3_aa: CASSYGHRTIYEQYF